The clone carrying this T cell receptor beta chain was counted only a few times. Antigen specificity is unknown. TCRdb reprocessed the reads via MiXCR and lists one record per CDR3 protein. The sample consists of 200,000 to 300,000 distinct CDR3 sequences, roughly 15% of them appearing once. This record comes from a study of T cell repertoires in cytomegalovirus infection. Study-wide background: In public TCR beta signatures, there were indications of both CMV infection and matching HLA type. Study-level findings and limits: Carriage of CMV together with the relevant HLA was identifiable through cumulative public TCR beta family frequency. Across the ex vivo response, the dominant clonotypes were HLA-C-restricted CMV-specific TCR beta clonotypes.

With 4 bases clipped from V and 2 bases from J, the junction kept 5 bases outside the gene matches. This CDR3 comprises 16 residues. The germline V gene has CDR1 SGHKS and CDR2 YYEKEE (reference sequence). The clonotype comes from a human donor in good health (CMV status not recorded). Some clones in this sample may be carry-over from other donors' samples. The sample taken for sequencing was PBMCs. This sequence joins TRBV5-5 and TRBJ2-1, with 11 nucleotides matching TRBD2. CDR3 sequence (DNA): TGTGCCAGCAGCCCAGTTAGCGGGGGGGCCTACAATGAGCAGTTCTTC. Translating it yields CASSPVSGGAYNEQFF.